This passage covers 30 T cell receptor beta chains from one sample sequenced in a study of blood T cells in healthy people across ages. Using a J-beta primer mix together with a sample-barcoded 5' primer, a second PCR was run for about 6 to 11 cycles. In TCRdb, the 5' RACE reads were re-called with MiXCR into one record per CDR3 protein. The sample carries 1,800,000 or so distinct CDR3 sequences, around 40% recorded once. The sequenced material came from blood. The receptors stem from a human donor in good health.

CDR3 protein: CASSPGRAENTEAFF. The CDR3 DNA follows: TGCGCCAGCAGCCCCGGACGGGCAGAGAACACTGAAGCTTTCTTT. The rearrangement uses TRBV4-3 and TRBJ1-1; no clear D gene. The germline V gene has CDR1 LGHNA and CDR2 YSLEER. V dropped 4 bases and J dropped 1 base, with 13 bases sitting between them. There are 15 residues in the CDR3.

This clonotype appeared a single time. This chain connects TRBV20-1 to TRBJ1-5, with D possibly being TRBD1 (5 bases). The CDR3 contains 13 residues. Deletions cut 3 bases from V and 5 bases from J, with 11 bases between. CDR1 is DFQATT and CDR2 is SNEGSKA in the germline V gene (reference sequence). The CDR3 DNA sequence: TGCAGTGCTAGCTGGGGGGTGGATCAGCCCCAGCATTTT. Encoded protein: CSASWGVDQPQHF.

Only a few counts were recorded for this clonotype. The rearrangement uses TRBV12-5 and TRBJ2-5; tentatively, D is TRBD1 (7 bases). V lost 0 bases and J lost 5, with 13 bases in between. Germline CDR1 reads LGHNT; CDR2 reads FRNRAP. The length of the CDR3 is 15 residues. The CDR3 here is CASGLVGGGGETQYF. CDR3 DNA: TGTGCTAGTGGTTTGGTAGGAGGGGGCGGCGAGACCCAGTACTTC. The full variable domain, its missing parts supplied by reference TRBV12-5 and TRBJ2-5, is DARVTQTPRHKVTEMGQEVTMRCQPILGHNTVFWYRQTMMQGLELLAYFRNRAPLDDSGMPKDRFSAEMPDATLATLKIQPSEPRDSAVYFCASGLVGGGGETQYFGPGTRLLVL.

To note about this clonotype: Likely a read error: the CDR3 ends without its conserved phenylalanine or tryptophan. V gene TRBV30 combines with J gene TRBJ2-5; D gene unclear. Germline loops: CDR1 GTSNPN, CDR2 SVGIG (reference sequence). Trimming took off 7 bases at V and 5 bases at J, with 17 bases between the two ends. The CDR3 is made up of 13 amino acids. In nucleotides, the CDR3 is TGTGCCTCGAGCATGACGAGCGAGGAGACCCAGTACTAC. It specifies CASSMTSEETQYY.

The genes are TRBV12-3 or TRBV12-4 and TRBJ1-5, with TRBD1 matching 8 bases. The CDR3 is 15 amino acids. The junction had 7 bases not matched to a gene; V was cut back by 3 bases and J by 6 bases. The CDR3 DNA reads TGTGCCAGCAGTTTGGCAGGGGGCATGGGTCAGCCCCAGCATTTT. Translating gives CASSLAGGMGQPQHF.

There are a few counts of this clonotype. The rearrangement links TRBV11-2 to TRBJ2-3, with 8 bases fitting TRBD2. CDR1 and CDR2 (germline): SGHAT, FQNNGV. The CDR3 length is 18 residues. V lost 2 bases, J lost 5 bases, and 15 bases stayed unmatched. The CDR3 region has the DNA TGTGCCAGCAGCTTATTGGGCGGCGGGGGGCCCCAGCAAGATACGCAGTATTTT. It codes for CASSLLGGGGPQQDTQYF.

The chain recombines TRBV20-1 with TRBJ2-6; D is unclear. This CDR3 spans 15 amino acids. The germline gives CDR1 DFQATT, CDR2 SNEGSKA (reference sequence). The V and J ends lost 6 bases and 4 bases respectively, with 16 bases between them. CDR3 DNA: TGCAGTGCCCCATTCCGTGCAAGAGGGGCCAACGTCCTGACTTTC. Its translation: CSAPFRARGANVLTF.

The table lists this clonotype with a few counts. The chain combines TRBV5-5 with TRBJ2-3; D is undetermined. The germline CDR1 and CDR2 sequences are SGHKS and YYEKEE (reference sequence). The V end was cut by 2 bases, the J end by 1 base, with 8 bases between. The CDR3 sequence is 14 residues long. As DNA, the CDR3 is TGTGCCAGCAGCTTTAGGAGCGGCACAGATACGCAGTATTTT. It yields the protein CASSFRSGTDTQYF.

This clonotype was observed a few times. The J gene is TRBJ2-1, the V gene TRBV29-1; 10 bases are shared with TRBD2. Losses at the gene ends were 7 bases for V and 5 bases for J; bases not matched to a gene: 8. In germline, CDR1 is SQVTM, CDR2 ANQGSEA. The CDR3 spans 14 residues. CDR3 protein: CSGSGTSVHNEQFF. CDR3 in DNA: TGCAGCGGTTCCGGGACTAGCGTTCACAATGAGCAGTTCTTC.

The rearrangement joins TRBV4-2 to TRBJ2-5, with 9 bases matching TRBD2. There are 16 residues in the CDR3. From germline, CDR1 is LGHNA and CDR2 YNFKEQ. After removal of 1 base from V and 1 base from J, the junction contained 4 bases not matched to a gene. This CDR3 reads CASSQGVAGVQETQYF. The CDR3 DNA reads as TGTGCCAGCAGCCAAGGGGTAGCGGGGGTCCAAGAGACCCAGTACTTC.

This clonotype occurred a few times. The genes are TRBV7-7 and TRBJ2-5; TRBD2 matches at 8 bases. With V trimmed by 5 bases and J by 5 bases, 16 bases remained unmatched. CDR1 is SSHAT and CDR2 is FNYEAQ in the germline V gene (reference sequence). The CDR3 spans 17 residues. CDR3 sequence reads: CASSILRPSGGGETQYF. In nucleotides, the CDR3 is TGTGCCAGCAGCATCCTTCGCCCCAGCGGGGGAGGGGAGACCCAGTACTTC.

This clonotype has a count of ten or more. The rearrangement uses TRBV15 and TRBJ1-6; D unclear. Trimming pared 6 bases from V and 1 base from J, leaving 10 bases between. The CDR3 spans 15 residues. CDR1 and CDR2 (germline): LNHNV, YYDKDF (reference sequence). The CDR3 coding sequence is TGTGCCACCAGAGGCCCTTTATCCTATAATTCACCCCTCCACTTT. Amino acid sequence: CATRGPLSYNSPLHF. Full variable domain (missing parts from reference TRBV15 and TRBJ1-6): DAMVIQNPRYQVTQFGKPVTLSCSQTLNHNVMYWYQQKSSQAPKLLFHYYDKDFNNEADTPDNFQSRRPNTSFCFLDIRSPGLGDTAMYLCATRGPLSYNSPLHFGNGTRLTVT.

This rearrangement joins TRBV21-1 to TRBJ1-2; the table's D call, TRBD1, has no DNA check behind it. TRBV21-1 represents a pseudogene. The CDR3 has 15 amino acids. CDR3 bases: TGTGCCAGCAGCAAAGGTCTGGGCGGGGATGATGGCTACACCTTC. Protein sequence: CASSKGLGGDDGYTF.

The V call is TRBV6-6, the J call TRBJ2-7; 9 bases fit TRBD1. The J segment lost 5 bases and the V segment lost 2 bases, leaving 4 bases of the junction unmatched. CDR3 size: 14 residues. Germline loops: CDR1 MNHNY, CDR2 SVGAGI (reference sequence). CDR3 amino acids: CASSYRDRVNEQYF. For the CDR3, the DNA is TGTGCCAGCAGTTACAGGGACAGGGTCAACGAGCAGTACTTC.

This clonotype was seen only a few times. The chain combines TRBV29-1 with TRBJ2-3, with 10 bases identical to TRBD2. V trimming: 7 bases; J trimming: 2 bases; junction bases outside the gene matches: 9. Per germline, CDR1 SQVTM and CDR2 ANQGSEA. CDR3 size: 15 residues. The CDR3 DNA follows: TGCAGCGCCCCGCTAGCGGGGGCAATCACAGATACGCAGTATTTT. This codes for CSAPLAGAITDTQYF.

The V and J genes are TRBV7-9 and TRBJ2-5; D gene ambiguous. This CDR3 contains 13 residues. Germline CDR1 and CDR2: SEHNR and FQNEAQ (reference sequence). DNA of the CDR3: TGTGCAGTTAGGAAGGACCTCCAAGAGACCCAGTACTTC. Amino acid sequence: CAVRKDLQETQYF. Based on the CDR3 plus reference TRBV7-9 and TRBJ2-5, the full variable domain is DTGVSQNPRHKITKRGQNVTFRCDPISEHNRLYWYRQTLGQGPEFLTYFQNEAQLEKSRLLSDRFSAERPKGSFSTLEIQRTEQGDSAMYLCAVRKDLQETQYFGPGTRLLVL.

The V and J genes are TRBV20-1 and TRBJ2-5, with a weak D call TRBD2 (5 bases). V shed 5 bases and J shed 4 bases, with 20 bases lying between them. Germline lookup yields CDR1 DFQATT and CDR2 SNEGSKA (reference sequence). This CDR3 comprises 15 residues. DNA for the CDR3: TGCAGTGCTCGGACTCCTGTTAGACGGGCAGAGACCCAGTACTTC. Protein sequence: CSARTPVRRAETQYF.

Points on this clonotype: Since a much larger clone is just one base distant, this may be a read error. This chain uses TRBV28 with TRBJ2-5; D uncertain. The CDR3 covers 15 residues. V lost 2 bases, J lost 4 bases, and 14 bases lay in between. The V gene's germline CDR1 is MDHEN and CDR2 SYDVKM. The CDR3 sequence is CASSLRLDGRETQYF. The CDR3, as DNA: TGTGCCAGCAGTTTAAGGTTGGACGGACGAGAGACCCAGTACTTC.

The chain has TRBV20-1 and TRBJ1-2, with 7 bases lining up with TRBD1. CDR3 size: 12 residues. J was trimmed by 10 bases and V by 3 bases; bases with no gene match: 8. The V gene's germline CDR1 is DFQATT and CDR2 SNEGSKA (reference sequence). CDR3 coding DNA: TGCAGTGCTAGGACAGGGCTGAAGAACTACACCTTC. Residues: CSARTGLKNYTF.

This rearrangement joins TRBV6-2 or TRBV6-3 to TRBJ2-1; D not resolved. V lost 8 bases and J 7 bases, leaving 9 bases between the germline ends. Germline-derived CDR1 and CDR2 are MNHEY and SVGEGT. There are 11 residues in the CDR3. The DNA for the CDR3 is TGTGCCAGCTACGGCAGAAATGAGCAGTTCTTC. Amino acid sequence: CASYGRNEQFF.

This clonotype showed up just a few times. CDR3 in amino acids: CATSRASERAVQPQHF. In DNA form, the CDR3 reads TGTGCCACCTCAAGGGCATCGGAACGGGCTGTCCAGCCCCAGCATTTT. J is TRBJ1-5 and V is TRBV24-1; D remains unclear. The CDR3 is 16 amino acids. CDR1 is KGHDR, CDR2 SFDVKD, per germline. V shed 9 bases and J shed 7 bases, with 24 bases lying between them.

This clonotype was seen once. The rearrangement links TRBV6-1 to TRBJ1-1; perhaps TRBD1 as D (5 bases). The V end was cut by 8 bases, the J end by 3 bases, with 13 bases between. The CDR3 contains 13 residues. Germline loops: CDR1 MNHNS, CDR2 SASEGT. DNA of the CDR3: TGTGCCAGCGCGAGGAGGGGTGACACTGAAGCTTTCTTT. Its translation: CASARRGDTEAFF.

The genes are TRBV29-1 and TRBJ2-3, with TRBD2 identical over 11 bases. CDR1 SQVTM and CDR2 ANQGSEA come from the germline V gene. The CDR3 has 14 residues. Trimming cost V 4 bases and J 4 bases; bases outside gene matches: 4. CDR3 in amino acids: CSVVIAGGPDTQYF. CDR3 DNA: TGCAGCGTTGTCATAGCGGGGGGGCCAGATACGCAGTATTTT.

This chain uses TRBV7-9 with TRBJ1-6; possible D gene TRBD1, 5 bases. Looked up from germline, CDR1 is SEHNR and CDR2 is FQNEAQ (reference sequence). The CDR3 length is 14 residues. V lost 4 bases, J lost 10 bases, and 14 bases lay in between. The CDR3: CASSSQVPGSPLHF. Here the CDR3 DNA reads TGTGCCAGCAGCTCACAGGTGCCGGGGTCACCCCTCCACTTT.

This clonotype was observed at least ten times. The V call is TRBV5-1, the J call TRBJ2-7; D is possibly TRBD1 (6 bases). Trimming stripped 5 bases from V and 4 bases from J, with 16 bases between. This CDR3 contains 14 residues. Germline-derived CDR1 and CDR2 are SGHRS and YFSETQ. CDR3 residues: CASRYRETGYEQYF. The CDR3, as DNA: TGCGCCAGCAGATACAGGGAAACGGGTTACGAGCAGTACTTC.

This clonotype was seen a few times. The chain links TRBV6-6 to TRBJ2-1, with a weak D call TRBD2 (5 bases). This CDR3 contains 10 residues. Trimming took 8 bases from V and 9 from J, leaving 8 bases between them. Germline CDR1 MNHNY, CDR2 SVGAGI (reference sequence). CDR3 coding DNA: TGTGCCAGCGAGGGAAGTGAGCAGTTCTTC. It translates to CASEGSEQFF.

The chain has TRBV2 and TRBJ1-4; 7 positions agree with TRBD1. This CDR3 is 15 amino acids long. V gave up 11 bases and J gave up 8 bases; unmatched junction bases: 17. Germline V gene data show CDR1 as SNHLY and CDR2 as FYNNEI. The CDR3 loop is CAWTFPGGVLEKLFF. As DNA, the CDR3 is TGTGCCTGGACCTTTCCAGGGGGAGTATTAGAAAAACTGTTTTTT. The full variable domain, rest sourced from reference TRBV2 and TRBJ1-4, is EPEVTQTPSHQVTQMGQEVILRCVPISNHLYFYWYRQILGQKVEFLVSFYNNEISEKSEIFDDQFSVERPDGSNFTLKIRSTKLEDSAMYFCAWTFPGGVLEKLFFGSGTQLSVL.

The gene calls are TRBV5-6 and TRBJ1-1; the match to TRBD1 covers 7 bases. Germline CDR1 and CDR2: SGHDT and YYEEEE. The CDR3 loop spans 15 amino acids. Germline trimming cut 4 bases from V and 5 bases from J; bases unmatched to any gene: 11. The CDR3 DNA follows: TGTGCCAGCAGCAATCGTGACAGGGAGGCGACTGAAGCTTTCTTT. Its protein is CASSNRDREATEAFF.

This chain links TRBV7-2 with TRBJ2-5, with D possibly being TRBD2 (5 bases). V lost 1 base, J lost 2 bases, and 20 bases lay in between. The CDR3 is 18 residues long. CDR1 is SGHTA, CDR2 FQGNSA, per germline. CDR3 loop: CASSLVRDRRPIQETQYF. CDR3 coding DNA: TGTGCCAGCAGCTTAGTGAGGGATAGACGACCGATTCAAGAGACCCAGTACTTC.

J is TRBJ1-2 and V is TRBV6-2 or TRBV6-3; D is uncertain. The CDR3 loop spans 12 amino acids. Germline V gene data show CDR1 as MNHEY and CDR2 as SVGEGT. V was trimmed by 2 bases and J by 8 bases, leaving 9 bases between them. CDR3 region: CASSYETVGYTF. CDR3 nucleotide sequence: TGTGCCAGCAGTTACGAGACGGTAGGCTACACCTTC.